The 21 T cell receptor beta chains below come from one sample, sequenced in a study of blood T cell repertoires in COVID-19. The protocol was immunoSEQ multiplex PCR, while the TCRdb copy is restricted to in-frame clones and leaves out a portion. Here the sample spans 260,000 or so clones, approximately 81% being singletons. The sequenced material came from PBMCs or T cells enriched from blood (not recorded which). The source of these receptors is a woman in her 50s who had recovered from COVID-19.

The V gene is TRBV3-1 (or the pseudogene TRBV3-2), the J gene TRBJ2-3, with 9 bases matching TRBD1. This CDR3 is 15 amino acids long. The junction had 5 bases not matched to a gene; V was cut back by 4 bases and J by 3 bases. CDR1 and CDR2 (germline): LGHDT, YNNKEL (reference sequence). CDR3 DNA sequence: TGTGCCAGCAGCCGGGACAGGGTGGGGACAGATACGCAGTATTTT. This encodes CASSRDRVGTDTQYF.

This rearrangement joins TRBV19 to TRBJ2-7; TRBD2 aligns across 12 bases. CDR1 is LNHDA, CDR2 SQIVND, per germline (reference sequence). The trim removed 2 bases at V and 6 bases at J, leaving 8 bases unmatched. The CDR3 spans 16 residues. CDR3 DNA: TGTGCCAGTAGTATACCCACGACTAGCGGGAGATCCGAGCAGTACTTC. Encoded protein: CASSIPTTSGRSEQYF.

This clone showed up just once. The V gene is TRBV4-3, the J gene TRBJ1-2; a weak D match, TRBD1 (5 bases). V was clipped by 0 bases and J by 6 bases, with 8 bases between them. The CDR3 is made up of 13 amino acids. Germline V gene data show CDR1 as LGHNA and CDR2 as YSLEER. For the CDR3, the DNA is TGCGCCAGCAGCCAAGATCGGGGGGATGGCTACACCTTC. It specifies CASSQDRGDGYTF.

The chain couples TRBV28 to TRBJ1-1; 8 bases map to TRBD1. The length of the CDR3 is 13 residues. Per germline, CDR1 MDHEN and CDR2 SYDVKM. Trimming took 6 bases from V and 3 from J; bases not matched to a gene: 3. CDR3 loop: CASRTGEDTEAFF. As DNA, the CDR3 is TGTGCCAGCAGGACAGGGGAGGACACTGAAGCTTTCTTT.

The genes are TRBV19 and TRBJ2-7, with 7 bases fitting TRBD1. J gave up 4 bases and V 6 bases, and 9 bases lay outside the gene matches. Germline V gives CDR1 LNHDA, CDR2 SQIVND (reference sequence). The CDR3 totals 14 residues. The CDR3 loop is CASSPRDRDYEQYF. The CDR3 nucleotides read TGTGCCAGTAGCCCCCGGGACAGAGATTACGAGCAGTACTTC.

This clone was picked up many times. The V gene is TRBV15, the J gene TRBJ1-1, with 8 bases aligning to TRBD1. CDR1 is LNHNV and CDR2 is YYDKDF in the germline V gene (reference sequence). V was pared by 3 bases and J by 2 bases, with 5 bases of the junction left unmatched. The CDR3 totals 15 residues. The CDR3 protein is CATSSRDRSNTEAFF. In nucleotides, the CDR3 is TGTGCCACCAGCAGCAGGGACAGGTCCAACACTGAAGCTTTCTTT.

For this clone: This same CDR3 is encoded by further DNA sequences in the sample. The chain couples TRBV5-1 to TRBJ1-1, with no clear D. Germline-derived CDR1 and CDR2 are SGHRS and YFSETQ. Trimming left V 2 bases short and J 1 base short, with 6 bases between. There are 13 residues in the CDR3. The CDR3, as DNA: TGCGCCAGCAGCTTCGCGGGGAACACTGAAGCTTTCTTT. Translating gives CASSFAGNTEAFF.

As DNA, the CDR3 is TGTGCCAGTAGCTATGACAGGGGATACAATGAGCAGTTCTTC. It specifies CASSYDRGYNEQFF. The V and J genes are TRBV19 and TRBJ2-1; 8 bases fit TRBD1. Germline values: CDR1 LNHDA, CDR2 SQIVND (reference sequence). V shed 6 bases, J shed 4 bases, and the junction held 5 bases outside the gene matches. This CDR3 has 14 amino acids.

This sequence joins TRBV20-1 and TRBJ1-6, with 7 bases matching TRBD1. V was clipped by 3 bases and J by 7 bases; unmatched bases: 6. There are 14 residues in the CDR3. From germline, CDR1 is DFQATT and CDR2 SNEGSKA (reference sequence). The CDR3 DNA reads as TGCAGTGCTAGTGGGGACAGCCAAAATTCACCCCTCCACTTT. Protein sequence: CSASGDSQNSPLHF.

The chain uses TRBV27 and TRBJ2-1; a possible D gene is TRBD2 (7 bases). Germline values: CDR1 MNHEY, CDR2 SMNVEV (reference sequence). V shed 5 bases and J shed 7 bases, with 18 bases lying between them. This CDR3 has 15 amino acids. The CDR3 sequence is CASSLAAGAPNEQFF. The CDR3 DNA follows: TGTGCCAGCAGTCTCGCCGCGGGGGCGCCGAATGAGCAGTTCTTC.

The J gene is TRBJ2-7, the V gene TRBV25-1; 8 nucleotides align to TRBD2. The germline gives CDR1 MGHDK, CDR2 SYGVNS. The CDR3 is 14 residues long. The V segment lost 3 bases and the J segment 3 bases; nucleotides outside the gene matches: 4. The CDR3 DNA reads as TGTGCCAGCAGTGACAGCGGGGGACTCTACGAGCAGTACTTC. It yields the protein CASSDSGGLYEQYF.

In this sample, this clone turned up a few times. This sequence joins TRBV18 and TRBJ1-2; D is unclear. The CDR3 length is 16 residues. The germline CDR1 and CDR2 sequences are KGHSH and LQKENI. The V gene lost 3 bases and the J gene lost 4 bases, with 18 bases spanning the gap. As DNA, the CDR3 is TGTGCCAGCTCACCGGTTGCTAGGTCAAGTCTCTATGGCTACACCTTC. Encoded protein: CASSPVARSSLYGYTF.

In this sample, this clone turned up a few times. The chain employs TRBV5-6 and TRBJ2-7, with TRBD2 matching over 12 bases. V shed 4 bases and J 5 bases; nucleotides not matched to a gene: 10. The CDR3 is 16 residues long. In germline, CDR1 is SGHDT, CDR2 YYEEEE. The CDR3 region is CASSILAGGLMNEQYF. CDR3 DNA sequence: TGTGCCAGCAGCATACTAGCGGGGGGACTCATGAACGAGCAGTACTTC. Supplemented by reference TRBV5-6 and TRBJ2-7, the full variable domain reads DAGVTQSPTHLIKTRGQQVTLRCSPKSGHDTVSWYQQALGQGPQFIFQYYEEEERQRGNFPDRFSGHQFPNYSSELNVNALLLGDSALYLCASSILAGGLMNEQYFGPGTRLTVT.

This rearrangement joins TRBV7-6 to TRBJ2-3, with 8 positions matching TRBD2. This CDR3 spans 15 amino acids. Per the germline V gene, CDR1 is SGHVS and CDR2 is FNYEAQ. V shed 4 bases and J 0 bases; nucleotides not matched to a gene: 3. CDR3 amino acids: CASSSLAGSTDTQYF. CDR3 coding DNA: TGTGCCAGCAGCTCCTTAGCGGGGAGCACAGATACGCAGTATTTT.

J is TRBJ2-7 and V is TRBV20-1, with D maybe TRBD2 (5 bases). CDR1 is DFQATT, CDR2 SNEGSKA, per germline (reference sequence). Trimming took 3 bases from V and 2 from J, leaving 14 bases between them. This CDR3 contains 14 residues. CDR3 sequence (DNA): TGCAGTGCTAGTCAAACGTGGGGAGCCTACGAGCAGTACTTC. Translated: CSASQTWGAYEQYF.

V usage is TRBV5-1 and J usage is TRBJ2-5; 9 nucleotides line up with TRBD1. V was clipped by 0 bases and J by 5 bases; unmatched bases: 14. The germline V gene encodes CDR1 SGHRS and CDR2 YFSETQ. The CDR3 has 18 amino acids. The CDR3 bases are TGCGCCAGCAGCTTGGATCCCCCCGGGACAGGGACGGCGGAGACCCAGTACTTC. Its translation: CASSLDPPGTGTAETQYF.

The chain carries TRBV15 and TRBJ2-1; possibly TRBD2 for D (5 bases). Germline V lookup: CDR1 LNHNV, CDR2 YYDKDF (reference sequence). Deletions cut 4 bases from V and 0 bases from J, with 10 bases between. The length of the CDR3 is 15 residues. The CDR3 protein is CATSISGSSYNEQFF. For the CDR3, the DNA is TGTGCCACCAGCATAAGCGGCAGCTCCTACAATGAGCAGTTCTTC.

V is TRBV3-1 (or the pseudogene TRBV3-2) and J is TRBJ1-2, with D perhaps TRBD1 (5 bases). Germline lookup yields CDR1 LGHDT and CDR2 YNNKEL (reference sequence). V lost 1 base and J lost 7, with 7 bases in between. The CDR3 totals 12 residues. Here the CDR3 reads CASSQAQGGYTF. The CDR3 nucleotides are TGTGCCAGCAGCCAAGCGCAGGGTGGCTACACCTTC.

In its sample, this clone was seen a few times. The J gene is TRBJ2-7, the V gene TRBV11-2; tentatively, D is TRBD1 (5 bases). CDR1 and CDR2 from the germline V gene are SGHAT and FQNNGV. V was shortened by 2 bases and J by 0 bases, with 8 bases between the two germline ends. This CDR3 has 14 residues. The CDR3 region has the DNA TGTGCCAGCAGCTTAAGGGGCGGCTCCTACGAGCAGTACTTC. Residues: CASSLRGGSYEQYF.

The rearrangement uses TRBV4-2 and TRBJ1-4; a possible D gene is TRBD1 (5 bases). Germline loops: CDR1 LGHNA, CDR2 YNFKEQ. The CDR3 loop spans 15 amino acids. V lost 0 bases, J lost 3 bases, and 8 bases lay in between. Here the CDR3 DNA reads TGTGCCAGCAGCCAAGATCGGGGGGCTAATGAAAAACTGTTTTTT. It yields the protein CASSQDRGANEKLFF.

This clone was counted a single time. The gene calls are TRBV21-1 and TRBJ2-2; TRBD1 is the table's D call, not checked against the DNA. TRBV21-1 is annotated as a pseudogene. The CDR3 extends over 16 amino acids. CDR3 residues: CASRKLSGGRHGELFF. As DNA, the CDR3 is TGTGCCAGCCGCAAGCTGTCAGGGGGTCGTCACGGGGAGCTGTTTTTT.